This entry features one TCR beta chain sequence. This may come from a read error, since a much larger clone is one base off. This sample was taken from a study of identical twins. Germline values: CDR1 SGHRS, CDR2 YFSETQ. This CDR3 has 12 amino acids. The cDNA had a unique molecular identifier and a template-switch universal primer site. TCRdb used MiXCR to reprocess the 5' RACE reads, holding one entry per CDR3 protein. This sample has around 1.7 million distinct CDR3 sequences, with under 35% found just once. Only healthy Caucasians were included as donors. The receptor was isolated from a newborn girl in good health. The genes are TRBV5-1 and TRBJ2-3; 7 positions match TRBD2. The material sequenced was cord blood. CDR3 loop: CASSPLANTEYF. As DNA, the CDR3 is TGCGCCAGCAGCCCACTAGCGAATACGGAGTATTTT.